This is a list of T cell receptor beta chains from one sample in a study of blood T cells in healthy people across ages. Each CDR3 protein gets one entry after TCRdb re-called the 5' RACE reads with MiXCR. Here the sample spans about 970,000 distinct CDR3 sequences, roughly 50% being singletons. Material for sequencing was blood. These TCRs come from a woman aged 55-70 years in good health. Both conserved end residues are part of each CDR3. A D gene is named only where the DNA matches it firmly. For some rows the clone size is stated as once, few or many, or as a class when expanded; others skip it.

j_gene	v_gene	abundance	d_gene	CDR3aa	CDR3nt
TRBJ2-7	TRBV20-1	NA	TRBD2	CCATLAGVSEQYF	TGCTGTGCGACACTAGCGGGAGTCTCCGAGCAGTACTTC
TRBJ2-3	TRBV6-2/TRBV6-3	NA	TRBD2	CASSYGSAGGTDTQYF	TGTGCCAGCAGTTACGGTTCGGCGGGAGGCACAGATACGCAGTATTTT
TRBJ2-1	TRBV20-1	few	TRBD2	CSARDPGGPPNEQFF	TGCAGTGCTAGAGACCCGGGAGGCCCCCCCAATGAGCAGTTCTTC
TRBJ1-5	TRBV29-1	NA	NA	CSVWTASNQPQHF	TGCAGCGTGTGGACAGCTAGCAATCAGCCCCAGCATTTT
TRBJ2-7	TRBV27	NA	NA	CASRLSRGISYEQYF	TGTGCCAGCAGGCTCTCGAGGGGGATCTCCTACGAGCAGTACTTC
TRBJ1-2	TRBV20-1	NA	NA	CSAPSKTGYGYTF	TGCAGTGCTCCCTCTAAAACAGGATATGGCTACACCTTC
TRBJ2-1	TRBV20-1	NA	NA	CSARDGRGVEQFF	TGCAGTGCTAGAGACGGGAGAGGGGTTGAGCAGTTCTTC
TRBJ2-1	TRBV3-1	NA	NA	CVSSPRQVLGKFF	TGTGTCAGCAGCCCTCGACAGGTCTTAGGAAAGTTCTTC
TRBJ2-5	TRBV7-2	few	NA	CASSLDEGGETQYF	TGTGCCAGCAGCTTGGACGAGGGGGGCGAGACCCAGTACTTC
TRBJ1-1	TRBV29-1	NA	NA	CSPQRADGSEAFF	TGCAGCCCTCAGAGGGCGGACGGGAGTGAAGCTTTCTTT
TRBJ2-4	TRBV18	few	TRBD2	CASSRIASGNANIQYF	TGTGCCAGCTCACGGATTGCTAGCGGGAACGCTAACATTCAGTACTTC
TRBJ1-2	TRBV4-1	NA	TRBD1	CASSQSGQGNYGYTF	TGCGCCAGCAGCCAATCCGGACAGGGGAACTATGGCTACACCTTC
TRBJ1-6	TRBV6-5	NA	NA	CASSKTGGGSPLHF	TGTGCCAGCAGCAAGACAGGTGGGGGTTCACCCCTCCACTTT
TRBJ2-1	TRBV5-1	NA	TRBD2	CASSPASSGAYNEQFF	TGCGCCAGCAGCCCTGCATCCAGCGGGGCCTACAATGAGCAGTTCTTC
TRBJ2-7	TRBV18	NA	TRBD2	CASSPRPSGSPYEQYF	TGTGCCAGCTCACCACGGCCTAGCGGGAGTCCCTACGAGCAGTACTTC
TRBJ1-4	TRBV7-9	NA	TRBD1	CASSARTGEKLFF	TGTGCCAGCAGCGCCAGGACAGGGGAAAAACTGTTTTTT
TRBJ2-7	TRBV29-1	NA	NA	CSVVLAGGGEQYF	TGCAGCGTTGTCTTAGCAGGGGGGGGCGAGCAGTACTTC
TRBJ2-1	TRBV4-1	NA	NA	CASSQPTAGSYNEQFF	TGCGCCAGCAGCCAACCCACAGCGGGCTCCTACAATGAGCAGTTCTTC
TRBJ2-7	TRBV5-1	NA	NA	CASSSIGQPSRISARSYEQYF	TGCGCCAGCAGCTCCATTGGACAGCCTTCAAGGATCTCGGCTCGATCCTACGAGCAGTACTTC
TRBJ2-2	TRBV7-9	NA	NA	CASSSDYSPLNARELFF	TGTGCCAGCAGCTCGGACTACTCACCGTTGAACGCCAGGGAGCTGTTTTTT
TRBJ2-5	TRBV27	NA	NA	CATRPAGLIRETQYF	TGTGCCACCCGACCCGCAGGACTAATACGGGAGACCCAGTACTTC
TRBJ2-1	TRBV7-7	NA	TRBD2	CASSPGLAAKPLLDEQFF	TGTGCCAGCAGCCCGGGACTAGCGGCTAAGCCCCTCCTGGATGAGCAGTTCTTC
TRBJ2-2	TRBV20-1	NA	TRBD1	CSGRDRVYTGELFF	TGCAGTGGGCGGGACAGGGTCTACACCGGGGAGCTGTTTTTT
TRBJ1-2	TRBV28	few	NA	CASSSTINYGYTF	TGTGCCAGCAGTTCGACAATCAACTATGGCTACACCTTC
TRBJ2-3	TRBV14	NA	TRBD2	CASSPPGTSGAQYF	TGTGCCAGCAGCCCGCCCGGGACTAGCGGGGCGCAGTATTTT
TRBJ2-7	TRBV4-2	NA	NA	CASSHPGELAMAEQYF	TGTGCCAGCAGCCATCCAGGGGAACTAGCGATGGCCGAGCAGTACTTC
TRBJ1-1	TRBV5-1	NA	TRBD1	CASSLENRGTEAFF	TGCGCCAGCAGCTTGGAGAACAGGGGTACTGAAGCTTTCTTT
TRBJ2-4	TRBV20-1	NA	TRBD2	CSAASGSEQYF	TGCAGTGCTGCTAGCGGGAGTGAGCAGTACTTC
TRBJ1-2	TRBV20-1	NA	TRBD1	CSSRQGLFGGYGYTF	TGCAGTTCTCGACAGGGCCTCTTCGGTGGCTATGGCTACACCTTC
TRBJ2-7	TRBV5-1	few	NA	CASSFAVSYEQYF	TGCGCCAGCAGCTTCGCAGTTTCCTACGAGCAGTACTTC
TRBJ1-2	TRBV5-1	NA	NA	CASSTDGSNYGYTF	TGCGCCAGCAGCACGGACGGCTCTAACTATGGCTACACCTTC
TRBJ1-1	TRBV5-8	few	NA	CASSLDGRRNTEAFF	TGTGCCAGCAGCTTGGATGGCAGGAGGAACACTGAAGCTTTCTTT
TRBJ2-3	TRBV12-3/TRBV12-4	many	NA	CASSLGSSTDTQYF	TGTGCCAGCAGTTTAGGCTCGAGCACAGATACGCAGTATTTT
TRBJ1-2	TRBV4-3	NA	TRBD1	CASSQELGQGNGYTF	TGCGCCAGCAGCCAAGAACTGGGACAGGGGAATGGCTACACCTTC
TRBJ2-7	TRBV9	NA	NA	CASSVQGGSYNEQYF	TGTGCCAGCAGCGTCCAGGGTGGGTCCTACAATGAGCAGTACTTC
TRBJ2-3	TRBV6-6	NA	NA	CASSTRSGGTDTQYF	TGTGCCAGCAGTACCAGGAGCGGCGGCACAGATACGCAGTATTTT
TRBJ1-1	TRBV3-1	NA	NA	CASSEGVKSGNTEAFF	TGTGCCAGCAGCGAAGGGGTAAAGAGTGGGAACACTGAAGCTTTCTTT
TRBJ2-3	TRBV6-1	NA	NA	CASSESGTAQYF	TGTGCCAGCAGTGAAAGCGGGACAGCGCAGTATTTT
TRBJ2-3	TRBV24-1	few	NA	CATSDPGGGASTDTQYF	TGTGCCACCAGTGATCCCGGAGGCGGGGCTAGCACAGATACGCAGTATTTT
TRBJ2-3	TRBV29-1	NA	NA	CSVVGTNTDTQYF	TGCAGCGTTGTTGGAACTAACACAGATACGCAGTATTTT
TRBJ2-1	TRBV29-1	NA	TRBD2	CSALGGINEQFF	TGCAGCGCCCTGGGGGGGATTAATGAGCAGTTCTTC
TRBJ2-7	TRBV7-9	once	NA	CASSWDIYEQYF	TGTGCCAGCAGTTGGGACATCTACGAGCAGTACTTC
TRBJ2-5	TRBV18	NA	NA	CASSPGRAQETQYF	TGTGCCAGCTCACCGGGCAGGGCCCAAGAGACCCAGTACTTC
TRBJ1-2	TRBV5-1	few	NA	CASSSSTGTLTNYGYTF	TGCGCCAGCAGCTCGTCGACAGGAACCCTAACTAACTATGGCTACACCTTC
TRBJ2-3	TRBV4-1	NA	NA	CASSQNPQRTDTQYF	TGCGCCAGCAGCCAGAATCCCCAACGCACAGATACGCAGTATTTT
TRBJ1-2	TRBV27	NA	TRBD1	CASRFNPDRQGAYGYTF	TGTGCCAGCAGGTTTAATCCTGACAGGCAGGGGGCTTATGGCTACACCTTC
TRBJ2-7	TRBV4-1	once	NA	CASSQASVGSGSYEQYF	TGCGCCAGCAGCCAAGCTAGCGTGGGTAGCGGATCCTACGAGCAGTACTTC
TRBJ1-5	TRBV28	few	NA	CASVDRFGNQPQHF	TGTGCCAGCGTCGACAGGTTCGGCAATCAGCCCCAGCATTTT